This TCR beta chain emerged from a study of T-cell reconstitution after alpha-beta-depleted transplantation in children. Study-wide findings and caveats: T-cell numbers and diversity, one year after transplant, stemmed largely from T cells that were newly produced. Certain patients had high TCRbeta diversity at day 60, and it came from recipient T cells and thymic progenitors that survived. Several hundred rapidly expanded clones from non-depleted graft cells reportedly supplied alpha-beta T cells about two months post-transplant.

Of note for this clonotype: Its antigen is unidentified.

Library preparation (for TCRbeta) was performed with unique molecular identifiers. TCRdb reanalysed the PCR reads using MiXCR and keeps one entry per CDR3 protein. The sample holds about 210,000 distinct CDR3 sequences, approximately 17% seen once. The input for sequencing was PBMCs, mostly from graft donor cells, taken 360 days after TCRalphabeta/CD19-depleted stem cell transplant. The source is a male patient between 2 and 10 years old who had a stem cell transplant for acute lymphoblastic leukemia, so the T cells may come from the graft donor.

CDR3 in amino acids: CASSPKTSGASTDTQYF. For the CDR3, the DNA is TGTGCCAGCAGTCCTAAGACTAGCGGGGCTAGCACAGATACGCAGTATTTT. The rearrangement links TRBV12-3 or TRBV12-4 to TRBJ2-3; 11 bases line up with TRBD2. This CDR3 region has 17 residues. J lost 0 bases, V lost 5 bases, and 7 bases had no gene match.